The clone carrying this T cell receptor beta chain was counted only a few times. Distinct nucleotide sequences in the sample also encode this CDR3. Every contributor of samples was a Caucasian grown-up residing in Nashville, Tennessee. The assay was run at deep level. Assay used: immunoSEQ multiplex PCR; TCRdb lists only in-frame clones, some missing. The sample lists roughly 2 million clones, around 95% occurring once. From germline, CDR1 is SGHRS and CDR2 YFSETQ. This CDR3 has 13 residues. V lost 0 bases and J 1 base, leaving 4 bases between the germline ends. The record originates from a study of shared clonotypes between healthy human individuals. Study details: Aged between 18 and 49, the donors were two women and a few men.

The specimen was naive CD4+ T cells sorted from blood. Subset defined: CD45RA+ positively selected. This TCR was recovered from a man aged 18 to 30 in good health. The chain carries TRBV5-1 and TRBJ2-5; the D is unclear. The CDR3 region is CASSLGSQETQYF. For the CDR3, the DNA is TGCGCCAGCAGCTTGGGCAGCCAAGAGACCCAGTACTTC.